This T cell receptor (beta chain) was captured in a study of human T cells and chemical hapten exposure. Study context: The variation in per-sample TCR yields arose mainly from small differences in pooled library volumes.

Stated time point: pre-sensitization, week 0. Treatment: therapeutic diphenylcyclopropenone sensitization with weekly scalp DPC. Extraction yielded total RNA from whole blood (unfractionated). Findings and limits, study-wide: With regard to DPC sensitization, TCRs above 1 in 1000 frequency did not change.

This clonotype was recorded at least ten times. Its antigen remains unidentified. Germline values: CDR1 SGHTA, CDR2 FQGNSA. The CDR3 totals 13 residues. V dropped 5 bases and J dropped 7; count of bases not matched to a gene: 3. As originally analysed: A per-sample median of roughly 96,000 TCRs was observed, with a range of roughly 20,000 to 690,600. From the RACE reads, TCRdb called clonotypes with MiXCR, one entry per CDR3 protein. V and J calls and clone size were set by TCRdb, not the authors. The table records some 400,000 distinct CDR3 sequences, 5.1% of them present only once. The chain joins TRBV7-2 to TRBJ2-1; 9 nucleotides align to TRBD1. The source of this sequence is a woman aged 45 to 65 with alopecia areata. Some clones in this sample may be carry-over from other donors' samples. The specimen was whole blood, collected in connection with sensitization to the hapten diphenylcyclopropenone (DPC). The DNA of the CDR3 is TGTGCCAGCAGCCGGGACAGGGAGAATGAGCAGTTCTTC. This encodes CASSRDRENEQFF.